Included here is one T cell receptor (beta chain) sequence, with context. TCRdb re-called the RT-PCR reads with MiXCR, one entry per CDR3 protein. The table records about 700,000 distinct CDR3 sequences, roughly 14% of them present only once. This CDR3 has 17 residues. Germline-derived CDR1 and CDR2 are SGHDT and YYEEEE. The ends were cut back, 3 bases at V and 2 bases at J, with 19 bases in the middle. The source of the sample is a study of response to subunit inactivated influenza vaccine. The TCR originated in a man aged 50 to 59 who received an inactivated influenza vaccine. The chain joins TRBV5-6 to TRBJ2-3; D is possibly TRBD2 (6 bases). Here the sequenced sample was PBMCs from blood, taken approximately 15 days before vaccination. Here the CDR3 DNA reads TGTGCCAGCAGCTCCCTTCTTACGGGAGCCTCCACAGATACGCAGTATTTT. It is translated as CASSSLLTGASTDTQYF. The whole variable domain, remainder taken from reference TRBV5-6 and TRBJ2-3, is DAGVTQSPTHLIKTRGQQVTLRCSPKSGHDTVSWYQQALGQGPQFIFQYYEEEERQRGNFPDRFSGHQFPNYSSELNVNALLLGDSALYLCASSSLLTGASTDTQYFGPGTRLTVL.